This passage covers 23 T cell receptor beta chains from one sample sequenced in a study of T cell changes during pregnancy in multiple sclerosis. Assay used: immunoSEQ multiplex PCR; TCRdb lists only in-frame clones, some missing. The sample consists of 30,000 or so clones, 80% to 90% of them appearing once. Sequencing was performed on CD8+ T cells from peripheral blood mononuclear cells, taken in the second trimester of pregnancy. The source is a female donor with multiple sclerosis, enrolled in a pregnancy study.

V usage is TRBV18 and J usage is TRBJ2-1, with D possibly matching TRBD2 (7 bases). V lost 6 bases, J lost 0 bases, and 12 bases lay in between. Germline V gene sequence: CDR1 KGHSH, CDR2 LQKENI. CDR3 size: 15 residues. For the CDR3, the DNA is TGTGCCAGCTCGGGGGGGGGCAGCTCCTACAATGAGCAGTTCTTC. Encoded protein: CASSGGGSSYNEQFF.

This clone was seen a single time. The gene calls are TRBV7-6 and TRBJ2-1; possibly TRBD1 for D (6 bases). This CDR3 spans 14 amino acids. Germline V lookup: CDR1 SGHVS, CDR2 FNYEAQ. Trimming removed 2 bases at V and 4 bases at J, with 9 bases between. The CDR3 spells CASSLKGTYNEQFF. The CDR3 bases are TGTGCCAGCAGCTTAAAGGGGACATACAATGAGCAGTTCTTC.

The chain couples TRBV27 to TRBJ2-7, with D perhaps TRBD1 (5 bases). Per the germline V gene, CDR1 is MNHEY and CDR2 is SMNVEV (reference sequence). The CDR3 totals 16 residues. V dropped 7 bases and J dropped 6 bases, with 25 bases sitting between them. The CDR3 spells CASTLYGRGRFFEQYF. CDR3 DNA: TGTGCCAGCACCCTTTATGGTAGGGGAAGGTTCTTCGAGCAGTACTTC.

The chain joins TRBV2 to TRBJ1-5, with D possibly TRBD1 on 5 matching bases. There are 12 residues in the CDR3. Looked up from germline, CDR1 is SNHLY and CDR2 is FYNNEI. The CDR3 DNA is TGTGGGGGGGGATCCTCGAATCAGCCCCAGCATTTT. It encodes CGGGSSNQPQHF.

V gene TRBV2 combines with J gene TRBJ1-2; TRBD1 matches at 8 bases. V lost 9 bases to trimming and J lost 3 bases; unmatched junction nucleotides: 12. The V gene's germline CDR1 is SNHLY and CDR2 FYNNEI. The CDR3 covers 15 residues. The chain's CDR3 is CARGSGTGIYYGYTF. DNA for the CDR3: TGTGCCAGAGGCTCCGGGACAGGAATCTACTATGGCTACACCTTC.

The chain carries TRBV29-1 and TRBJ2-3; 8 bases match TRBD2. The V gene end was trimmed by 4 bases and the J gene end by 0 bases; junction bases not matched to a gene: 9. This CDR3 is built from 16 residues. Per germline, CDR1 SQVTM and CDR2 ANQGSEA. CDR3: CSVARSGGRSTDTQYF. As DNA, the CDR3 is TGCAGCGTTGCTCGAAGCGGGGGCCGCAGCACAGATACGCAGTATTTT.

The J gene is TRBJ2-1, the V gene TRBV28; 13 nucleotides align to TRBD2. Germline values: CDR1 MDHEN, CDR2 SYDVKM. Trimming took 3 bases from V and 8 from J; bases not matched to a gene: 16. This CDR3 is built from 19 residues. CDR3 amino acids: CASSFLRTSGSPRPHEQFF. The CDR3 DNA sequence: TGTGCCAGCAGTTTCCTCCGGACTAGCGGGAGTCCTCGTCCGCATGAGCAGTTCTTC.

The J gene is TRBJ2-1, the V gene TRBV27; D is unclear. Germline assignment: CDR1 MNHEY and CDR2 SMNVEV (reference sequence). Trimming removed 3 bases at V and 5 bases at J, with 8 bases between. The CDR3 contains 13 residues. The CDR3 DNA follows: TGTGCCAGCAGTTTCGCCTACCACAATGAGCAGTTCTTC. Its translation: CASSFAYHNEQFF.

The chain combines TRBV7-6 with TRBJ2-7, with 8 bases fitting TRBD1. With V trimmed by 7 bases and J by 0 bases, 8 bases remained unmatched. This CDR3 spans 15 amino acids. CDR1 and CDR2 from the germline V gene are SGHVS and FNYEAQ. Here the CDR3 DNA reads TGTGCCAGCACCCTTGGGACAGGAAGCTCCTACGAGCAGTACTTC. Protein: CASTLGTGSSYEQYF.

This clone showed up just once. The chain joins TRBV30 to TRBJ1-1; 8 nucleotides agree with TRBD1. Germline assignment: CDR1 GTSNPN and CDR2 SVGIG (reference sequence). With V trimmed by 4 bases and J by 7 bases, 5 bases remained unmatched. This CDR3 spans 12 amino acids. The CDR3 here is CAWTVDRDEAFF. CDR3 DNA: TGTGCCTGGACCGTGGACAGGGATGAAGCTTTCTTT. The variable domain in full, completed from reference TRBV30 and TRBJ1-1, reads SQTIHQWPATLVQPVGSPLSLECTVEGTSNPNLYWYRQAAGRGLQLLFYSVGIGQISSEVPQNLSASRPQDRQFILSSKKLLLSDSGFYLCAWTVDRDEAFFGQGTRLTVV.

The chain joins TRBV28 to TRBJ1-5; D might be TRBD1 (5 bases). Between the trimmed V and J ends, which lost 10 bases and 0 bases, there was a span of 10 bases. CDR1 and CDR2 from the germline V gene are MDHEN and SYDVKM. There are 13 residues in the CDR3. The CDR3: CATRGDSNQPQHF. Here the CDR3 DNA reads TGTGCCACTAGGGGCGATAGCAATCAGCCCCAGCATTTT.

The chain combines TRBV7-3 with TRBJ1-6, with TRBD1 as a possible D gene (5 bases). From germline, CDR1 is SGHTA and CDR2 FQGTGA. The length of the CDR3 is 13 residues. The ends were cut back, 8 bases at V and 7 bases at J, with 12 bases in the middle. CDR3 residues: CASGAVDNSPLHF. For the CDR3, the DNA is TGTGCCAGCGGGGCAGTAGACAATTCACCCCTCCACTTT.

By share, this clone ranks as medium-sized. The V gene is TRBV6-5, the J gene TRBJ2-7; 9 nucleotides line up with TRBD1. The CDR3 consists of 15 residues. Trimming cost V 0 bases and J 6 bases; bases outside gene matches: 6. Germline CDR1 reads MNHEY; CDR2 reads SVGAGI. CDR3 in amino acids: CASSYSGTGYGEQYF. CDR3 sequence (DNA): TGTGCCAGCAGTTACTCCGGGACAGGGTACGGCGAGCAGTACTTC.

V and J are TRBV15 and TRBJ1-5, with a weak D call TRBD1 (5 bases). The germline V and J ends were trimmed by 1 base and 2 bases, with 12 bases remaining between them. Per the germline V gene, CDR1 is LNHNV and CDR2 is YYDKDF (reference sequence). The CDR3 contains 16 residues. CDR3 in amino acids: CATSRGRRGGNQPQHF. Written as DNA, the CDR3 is TGTGCCACCAGCAGAGGGCGGAGGGGTGGCAATCAGCCCCAGCATTTT.

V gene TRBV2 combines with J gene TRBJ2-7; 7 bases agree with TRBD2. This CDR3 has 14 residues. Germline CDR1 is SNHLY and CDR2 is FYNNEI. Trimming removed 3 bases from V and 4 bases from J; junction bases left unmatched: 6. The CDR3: CASSDPGGVYEQYF. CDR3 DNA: TGTGCCAGCAGTGACCCGGGGGGTGTGTACGAGCAGTACTTC.

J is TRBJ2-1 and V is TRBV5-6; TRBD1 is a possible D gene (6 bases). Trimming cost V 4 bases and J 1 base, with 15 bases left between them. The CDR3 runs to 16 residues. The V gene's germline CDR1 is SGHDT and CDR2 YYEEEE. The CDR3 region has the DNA TGTGCCAGCAGCCCGATGACAGGAATATCCTACAATGAGCAGTTCTTC. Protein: CASSPMTGISYNEQFF.

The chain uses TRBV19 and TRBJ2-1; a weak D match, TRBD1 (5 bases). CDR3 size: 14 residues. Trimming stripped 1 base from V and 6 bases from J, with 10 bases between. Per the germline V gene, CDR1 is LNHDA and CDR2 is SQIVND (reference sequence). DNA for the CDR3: TGTGCCAGTAGTATAGTAGGGGCCAGCAATGAGCAGTTCTTC. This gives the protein CASSIVGASNEQFF.

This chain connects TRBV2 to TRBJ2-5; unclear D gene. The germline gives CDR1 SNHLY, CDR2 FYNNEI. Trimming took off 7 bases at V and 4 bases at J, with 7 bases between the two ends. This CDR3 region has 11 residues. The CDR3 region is CASKLGETQYF. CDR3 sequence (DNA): TGTGCCAGCAAGCTAGGAGAGACCCAGTACTTC. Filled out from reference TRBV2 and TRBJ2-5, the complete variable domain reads EPEVTQTPSHQVTQMGQEVILRCVPISNHLYFYWYRQILGQKVEFLVSFYNNEISEKSEIFDDQFSVERPDGSNFTLKIRSTKLEDSAMYFCASKLGETQYFGPGTRLLVL.

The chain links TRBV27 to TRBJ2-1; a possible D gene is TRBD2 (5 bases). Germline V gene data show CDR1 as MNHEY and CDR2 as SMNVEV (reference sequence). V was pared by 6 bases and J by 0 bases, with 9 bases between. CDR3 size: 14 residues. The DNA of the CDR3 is TGTGCCAGCAGCCGCGGAGGCTCCTACAATGAGCAGTTCTTC. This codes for CASSRGGSYNEQFF.

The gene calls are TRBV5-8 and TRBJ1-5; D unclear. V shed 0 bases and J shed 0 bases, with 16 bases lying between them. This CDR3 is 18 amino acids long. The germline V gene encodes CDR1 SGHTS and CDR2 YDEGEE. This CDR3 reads CASSLVRAYSLSNQPQHF. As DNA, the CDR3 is TGTGCCAGCAGCTTGGTGAGGGCTTATTCCCTTAGCAATCAGCCCCAGCATTTT. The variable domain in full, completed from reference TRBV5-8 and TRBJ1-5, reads EAGVTQSPTHLIKTRGQQATLRCSPISGHTSVYWYQQALGLGLQFLLWYDEGEERNRGNFPPRFSGRQFPNYSSELNVNALELEDSALYLCASSLVRAYSLSNQPQHFGDGTRLSIL.

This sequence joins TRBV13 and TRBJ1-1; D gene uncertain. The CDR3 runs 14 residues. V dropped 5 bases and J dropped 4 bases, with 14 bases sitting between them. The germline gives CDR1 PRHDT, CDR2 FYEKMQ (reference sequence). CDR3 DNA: TGTGCCAGCAGCCTCGAAAGACATTCCACTGAAGCTTTCTTT. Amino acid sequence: CASSLERHSTEAFF.

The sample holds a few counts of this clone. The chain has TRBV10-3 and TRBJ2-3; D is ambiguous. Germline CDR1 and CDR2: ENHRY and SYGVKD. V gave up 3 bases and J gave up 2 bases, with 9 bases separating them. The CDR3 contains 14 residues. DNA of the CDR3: TGTGCCATCAGTGAATGGCGGTCCACAGATACGCAGTATTTT. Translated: CAISEWRSTDTQYF.

In DNA form, the CDR3 reads TGTGCCAGCAGCCCAGGCAGGGATTCCTACGAGCAGTACTTC. Its translation is CASSPGRDSYEQYF. The J gene is TRBJ2-7, the V gene TRBV13; TRBD1 is a possible D gene (5 bases). V lost 5 bases and J lost 1, with 12 bases in between. Per the germline V gene, CDR1 is PRHDT and CDR2 is FYEKMQ (reference sequence). The CDR3 totals 14 residues.